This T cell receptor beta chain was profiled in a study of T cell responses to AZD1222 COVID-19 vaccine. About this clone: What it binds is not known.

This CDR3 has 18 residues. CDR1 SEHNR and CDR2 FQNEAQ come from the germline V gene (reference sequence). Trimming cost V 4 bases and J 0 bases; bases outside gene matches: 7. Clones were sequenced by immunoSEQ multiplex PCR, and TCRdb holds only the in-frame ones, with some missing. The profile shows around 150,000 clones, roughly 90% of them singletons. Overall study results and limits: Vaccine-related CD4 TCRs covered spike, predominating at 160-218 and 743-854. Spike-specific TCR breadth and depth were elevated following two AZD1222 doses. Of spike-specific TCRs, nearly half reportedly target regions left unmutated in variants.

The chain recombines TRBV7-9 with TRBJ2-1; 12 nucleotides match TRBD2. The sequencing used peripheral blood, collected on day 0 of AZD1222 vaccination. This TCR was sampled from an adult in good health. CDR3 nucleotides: TGTGCCAGCAGCTCCGGACTAGCGGGGTCACTCTCCTACAATGAGCAGTTCTTC. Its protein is CASSSGLAGSLSYNEQFF.